The TCR beta chain under discussion was sequenced for a study of T-cell reconstitution after alpha-beta-depleted transplantation in children. Study-wide results and caveats: From surviving recipient T cells and thymic progenitors came the high day-60 TCRbeta diversity observed in some patients. Hyperexpanded clones declined; after one year, newly produced T cells mostly supplied diversity. There were reportedly several hundred expanded graft clones from which alpha-beta T cells came about two months after transplant.

In this sample, this clonotype turned up many times. The antigen is not known. For TCRbeta, the library was prepared with unique molecular identifiers. TCRdb independently ran MiXCR on the PCR reads; one entry per CDR3 protein. The sample records about 300,000 distinct CDR3 sequences, less than 9.5% being singletons. Sequences were derived from peripheral blood, sampled 360 days after TCRalphabeta/CD19-depleted stem cell transplant. This clonotype was sampled from a female patient aged 2-15 years who had a stem cell transplant for Fanconi anemia, so the T cells may come from the graft donor.

The CDR3 DNA sequence: TGCGCCAGCAGCGTGGACAGAGCCAAAAACATTCAGTACTTC. Amino acid sequence: CASSVDRAKNIQYF. V and J are TRBV5-1 and TRBJ2-4; D is possibly TRBD1 (6 bases). Germline V gene lookup returns CDR1 SGHRS and CDR2 YFSETQ. CDR3 length equals 14 residues. V dropped 4 bases and J dropped 0 bases, with 8 bases sitting between them.